Following are 2 T cell receptor beta chains from one sample sequenced in a study of OX40 agonist ivuxolimab in advanced cancers. This table comes from immunoSEQ multiplex PCR, and its TCRdb copy is limited to in-frame clones, with some not included. The sample lists some 25,000 clones; approximately 89% were seen once. The starting material was CD4+ or CD8+ T cells sorted from blood, obtained in a trial of the OX40 agonist ivuxolimab. The receptor source for this set is an adult with an advanced solid tumor such as melanoma, head and neck, liver or kidney cancer.

This clone has a single count. The chain uses TRBV18 and TRBJ2-3; possibly TRBD2 for D (6 bases). Between the trimmed V and J ends, which lost 3 bases and 4 bases, there was a span of 11 bases. There are 14 residues in the CDR3. CDR1 and CDR2 from the germline V gene are KGHSH and LQKENI. CDR3 in amino acids: CASSPEGRADTQYF. CDR3 in DNA: TGTGCCAGCTCACCGGAGGGTCGCGCAGATACGCAGTATTTT.

This chain links TRBV30 with TRBJ2-5; D gene ambiguous. The CDR3 spans 11 residues. CDR1 is GTSNPN and CDR2 is SVGIG in the germline V gene (reference sequence). V was clipped by 0 bases and J by 4 bases, with 3 bases between them. As DNA, the CDR3 is TGTGCCTGGAGTGTATTAGAGACCCAGTACTTC. Protein: CAWSVLETQYF.